This T cell receptor beta chain is drawn from a study of identical twins. Whole-study findings and limits: Cord blood beta clonotypes that were abundant carried fewer insertions, and memory repertoires showed no such trend.

Concerning this clonotype: Its specificity is not known.

Trimming removed 6 bases from V and 5 bases from J, with 13 bases in between. Germline CDR1 and CDR2: PRHDT and FYEKMQ (reference sequence). The length of the CDR3 is 13 residues. The authors used template switching to add a universal primer site and gave cDNA unique molecular identifiers. TCRdb redid the calling of the 5' RACE reads with MiXCR, one entry per CDR3 protein. The repertoire has 700,000 to 950,000 distinct CDR3 sequences, about 12% of them found once; the top ten carry about 1.5%. Another study also made use of these data, one on yellow fever vaccine responses in identical twins.

The receptor comes from a woman younger than 35 in good health. The sequencing input was PBMCs. V gene TRBV13 combines with J gene TRBJ2-5; possibly TRBD1 or TRBD2 for D (5 bases each). The CDR3 sequence is CASRRDPEETQYF. DNA for the CDR3: TGTGCCAGCAGACGGGACCCGGAGGAGACCCAGTACTTC.